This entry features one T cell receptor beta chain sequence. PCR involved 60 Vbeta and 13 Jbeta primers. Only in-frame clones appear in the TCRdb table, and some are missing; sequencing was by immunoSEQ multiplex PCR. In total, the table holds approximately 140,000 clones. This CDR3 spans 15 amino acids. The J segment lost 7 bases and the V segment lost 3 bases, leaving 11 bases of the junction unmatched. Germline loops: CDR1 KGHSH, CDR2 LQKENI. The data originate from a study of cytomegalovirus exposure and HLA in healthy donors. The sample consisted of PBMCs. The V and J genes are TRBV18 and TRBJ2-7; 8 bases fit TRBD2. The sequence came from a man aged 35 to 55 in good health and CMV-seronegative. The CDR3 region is CASSPSSGSYGEQYF. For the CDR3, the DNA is TGTGCCAGCTCACCCTCTAGCGGGTCCTATGGGGAGCAGTACTTC.